The entry below describes one TCR beta chain. Original methodology: For nucleated cells, counts were estimated from reference gene primer amplification. Here immunoSEQ multiplex PCR was the method, and the copy in TCRdb shows in-frame clones only, minus some. V and J calls and clone size are copied from that table; D and trimming were computed from the DNA. The profile shows about 150,000 clones, roughly 82% of them singletons. The source of the sample is a study of blood T cell repertoires in COVID-19. Overall study context: Collection of acute and convalescent COVID-19 samples took place in the United States, Italy and Spain. In each case, the material was cDNA or gDNA derived from T cells, B-cell-depleted T cells, or PBMCs.

Germline V gene sequence: CDR1 WSHSY, CDR2 SAAADI. V shed 1 base and J shed 4 bases, with 16 bases lying between them. The CDR3 length is 16 residues. The genes are TRBV10-2 and TRBJ1-1; D ambiguous. This sequence was found in a man between 65 and 85 years old with acute or convalescent COVID-19. The sequenced sample was peripheral blood. Written as DNA, the CDR3 is TGCGCCAGCAGTGAGTTTTTTGGAGGGTTGGGCACTGAAGCTTTCTTT. Protein sequence: CASSEFFGGLGTEAFF.